The 22 T cell receptor beta chains below come from one sample, sequenced in a study of blood T cell repertoires in COVID-19. Profiled with immunoSEQ multiplex PCR; TCRdb holds only in-frame clones, not every one. The table records more than 85,000 clones, about 86% of them present only once. Input material: peripheral blood. The receptor set was obtained from a man aged 50-60 years with COVID-19, enrolled during active disease.

The rearrangement links TRBV7-2 to TRBJ1-5; D not resolved. Germline V lookup: CDR1 SGHTA, CDR2 FQGNSA. Between the trimmed V and J ends, which lost 1 base and 0 bases, there was a span of 16 bases. The CDR3 has 18 amino acids. This CDR3 reads CASSLVGWTGNSNQPQHF. The CDR3 bases are TGTGCCAGCAGCTTAGTAGGTTGGACGGGGAATAGCAATCAGCCCCAGCATTTT.

The rearrangement links TRBV5-1 to TRBJ2-3; TRBD2 matches at 9 bases. The CDR3 covers 15 residues. J gave up 1 base and V 3 bases, and 3 bases lay outside the gene matches. CDR1 and CDR2 from the germline V gene are SGHRS and YFSETQ. Here the CDR3 DNA reads TGCGCCAGCAGCTCAAAGCGGGGGGGCACAGATACGCAGTATTTT. Its translation is CASSSKRGGTDTQYF.

This chain uses TRBV7-9 with TRBJ1-5; 7 bases align to TRBD1. Per the germline V gene, CDR1 is SEHNR and CDR2 is FQNEAQ (reference sequence). V lost 3 bases and J lost 2; bases outside the gene matches: 4. This CDR3 spans 15 amino acids. CDR3 sequence reads: CASSFLTGGNQPQHF. In DNA form, the CDR3 reads TGTGCCAGCAGCTTCCTAACAGGGGGCAATCAGCCCCAGCATTTT.

The V gene is TRBV7-9, the J gene TRBJ2-7, with TRBD1 matching 9 bases. The ends lost 3 bases at V and 2 bases at J; junction bases unmatched: 5. This CDR3 comprises 15 residues. In germline, CDR1 is SEHNR, CDR2 FQNEAQ (reference sequence). The CDR3, as DNA: TGTGCCAGCAGCTTCACGGACAGGGGTGCCTACGAGCAGTACTTC. Amino acid sequence: CASSFTDRGAYEQYF. Filled out from reference TRBV7-9 and TRBJ2-7, the complete variable domain reads DTGVSQNPRHKITKRGQNVTFRCDPISEHNRLYWYRQTLGQGPEFLTYFQNEAQLEKSRLLSDRFSAERPKGSFSTLEIQRTEQGDSAMYLCASSFTDRGAYEQYFGPGTRLTVT.

The rearrangement uses TRBV7-9 and TRBJ1-3, with D tentatively TRBD1 (5 bases). V lost 1 base and J 2 bases, leaving 12 bases between the germline ends. This CDR3 is built from 16 residues. Germline CDR1 and CDR2: SEHNR and FQNEAQ (reference sequence). The CDR3 loop is CASSLDPRTTGNTIYF. The DNA for the CDR3 is TGTGCCAGCAGCTTAGATCCGCGGACAACTGGAAACACCATATATTTT. The full variable domain, rest sourced from reference TRBV7-9 and TRBJ1-3, is DTGVSQNPRHKITKRGQNVTFRCDPISEHNRLYWYRQTLGQGPEFLTYFQNEAQLEKSRLLSDRFSAERPKGSFSTLEIQRTEQGDSAMYLCASSLDPRTTGNTIYFGEGSWLTVV.

The V call is TRBV10-3, the J call TRBJ2-1; maybe TRBD2 (6 bases). Trimming cost V 5 bases and J 7 bases, with 15 bases left between them. Looked up from germline, CDR1 is ENHRY and CDR2 is SYGVKD. There are 14 residues in the CDR3. The CDR3 DNA reads as TGTGCCATCAGTTCTAGCGTGGTGGGAAATGAGCAGTTCTTC. Its protein is CAISSSVVGNEQFF.

The V call is TRBV4-1, the J call TRBJ1-2, with 9 bases identical to TRBD1. The CDR3 contains 18 residues. Germline-derived CDR1 and CDR2 are MGHRA and YSYEKL. With V trimmed by 0 bases and J by 3 bases, 11 bases remained unmatched. The CDR3 nucleotides are TGCGCCAGCAGCCAAGATTTCGTAGACCACAGGGGGCACTATGGCTACACCTTC. It codes for CASSQDFVDHRGHYGYTF.

The chain combines TRBV5-1 with TRBJ2-2; TRBD2 agrees at 8 bases. The V and J ends lost 4 bases and 1 base, in that order; junction bases with no gene match: 9. The CDR3 spans 17 residues. CDR1 SGHRS and CDR2 YFSETQ come from the germline V gene. For the CDR3, the DNA is TGCGCCAGCAGCCGCGCGGCGGGGGGCATGAACACCGGGGAGCTGTTTTTT. Amino acid sequence: CASSRAAGGMNTGELFF.

This rearrangement joins TRBV7-9 to TRBJ1-1, with D possibly being TRBD1 (6 bases). Trimming took off 7 bases at V and 4 bases at J, with 13 bases between the two ends. Per the germline V gene, CDR1 is SEHNR and CDR2 is FQNEAQ (reference sequence). This CDR3 is 13 amino acids long. The CDR3 nucleotides are TGTGCCAGCACCCTCCGGGACATCACTGAAGCTTTCTTT. Its translation is CASTLRDITEAFF.

The genes are TRBV28 and TRBJ1-2; D remains ambiguous. Germline values: CDR1 MDHEN, CDR2 SYDVKM. This CDR3 region has 13 residues. The V and J ends lost 3 bases and 8 bases respectively, with 13 bases between them. The chain's CDR3 is CASSLAKLRGYTF. CDR3 bases: TGTGCCAGCAGTTTGGCGAAACTACGAGGCTACACCTTC.

The CDR3 loop is CASSPRDRGQGGYTF. CDR3 DNA sequence: TGTGCCAGCAGTCCCCGGGACAGGGGGCAGGGTGGCTACACCTTC. The chain recombines TRBV27 with TRBJ1-2; 12 bases fit TRBD1. J gave up 7 bases and V 5 bases, and 8 bases lay outside the gene matches. The CDR3 loop spans 15 amino acids. Germline CDR1 reads MNHEY; CDR2 reads SMNVEV (reference sequence).

This rearrangement joins TRBV2 to TRBJ1-2; D possibly corresponds to TRBD1 (5 bases). V dropped 4 bases and J dropped 4 bases, with 19 bases sitting between them. This CDR3 region has 16 residues. Germline CDR1 SNHLY, CDR2 FYNNEI. CDR3 nucleotides: TGTGCCAGCAGTGGTGATTCGGGGGATGTAATCTATGGCTACACCTTC. This codes for CASSGDSGDVIYGYTF.

V is TRBV20-1 and J is TRBJ2-1; D gene ambiguous. The CDR3 is made up of 13 amino acids. CDR1 is DFQATT and CDR2 is SNEGSKA in the germline V gene (reference sequence). Trimming removed 3 bases at V and 9 bases at J, with 15 bases between. CDR3 bases: TGCAGTGCTAGTTATTCTAGTACCGGTGAGCAGTTCTTC. It codes for CSASYSSTGEQFF.

This clone has a handful of counts. The CDR3 region has the DNA TGTGCCTGGAGACCAACCCCCAGGCAGGGGGCTCCCCTCCACTTT. This sequence encodes CAWRPTPRQGAPLHF. The chain links TRBV30 to TRBJ1-6, with 8 nucleotides matching TRBD1. The germline gives CDR1 GTSNPN, CDR2 SVGIG (reference sequence). The length of the CDR3 is 15 residues. Losses at the gene ends were 3 bases for V and 13 bases for J; bases not matched to a gene: 14.

The chain recombines TRBV19 with TRBJ1-5; D may be TRBD1 (6 bases). Germline loops: CDR1 LNHDA, CDR2 SQIVND (reference sequence). Trimming stripped 3 bases from V and 5 bases from J, with 14 bases between. The CDR3 is 15 amino acids. This chain's CDR3 is CASSMGQGIYQPQHF. The CDR3 nucleotides are TGTGCCAGTAGTATGGGGCAGGGGATTTATCAGCCCCAGCATTTT.

V is TRBV7-6 and J is TRBJ2-5, with D maybe TRBD2 (6 bases). Germline lookup yields CDR1 SGHVS and CDR2 FNYEAQ. V shed 1 base and J shed 4 bases, with 7 bases lying between them. The length of the CDR3 is 13 residues. This CDR3 reads CASSLVGGETQYF. Here the CDR3 DNA reads TGTGCCAGCAGCTTAGTGGGGGGAGAGACCCAGTACTTC.

This clone has just one count. The V and J genes are TRBV4-3 and TRBJ1-5; 7 positions agree with TRBD1. Germline lookup yields CDR1 LGHNA and CDR2 YSLEER. The CDR3 is 15 amino acids. The junction had 6 bases not matched to a gene; V was cut back by 3 bases and J by 4 bases. The CDR3 reads CASSQKLQGNQPQHF. Here the CDR3 DNA reads TGCGCCAGCAGCCAGAAATTACAGGGGAATCAGCCCCAGCATTTT.

CDR3 DNA: TGTGCCAGCAGTTTATTAGGCGGTGGCGGGGGGCCTCTGAGGGAGCTGTTTTTT. As protein: CASSLLGGGGGPLRELFF. V usage is TRBV28 and J usage is TRBJ2-2; 8 bases match TRBD2. Germline V gene lookup returns CDR1 MDHEN and CDR2 SYDVKM. The CDR3 is made up of 18 amino acids. The junction had 16 bases not matched to a gene; V was cut back by 1 base and J by 9 bases.

The J gene is TRBJ2-1, the V gene TRBV7-9; the D gene is possibly TRBD2 (5 bases). Germline V gene lookup returns CDR1 SEHNR and CDR2 FQNEAQ (reference sequence). The CDR3 is made up of 11 amino acids. The CDR3 loop is CGTAVENEQFF. The DNA for the CDR3 is TGTGGTACAGCGGTGGAGAATGAGCAGTTCTTC. Full variable domain (outside the CDR3, taken from reference TRBV7-9 and TRBJ2-1): DTGVSQNPRHKITKRGQNVTFRCDPISEHNRLYWYRQTLGQGPEFLTYFQNEAQLEKSRLLSDRFSAERPKGSFSTLEIQRTEQGDSAMYLCGTAVENEQFFGPGTRLTVL.

This sequence joins TRBV5-4 and TRBJ1-1; unclear D gene. Trimming shortened V by 4 bases and J by 8 bases, and 15 bases separated the two germline ends. Germline V gene sequence: CDR1 SGHNT, CDR2 YYREEE (reference sequence). The CDR3 loop spans 13 amino acids. The CDR3 is CASSPPSREEAFF. The CDR3 DNA sequence: TGTGCCAGCAGCCCCCCGTCTAGGGAGGAAGCTTTCTTT.

The gene calls are TRBV9 and TRBJ2-7, with 11 positions matching TRBD1. Per the germline V gene, CDR1 is SGDLS and CDR2 is YYNGEE. This CDR3 spans 14 amino acids. V was pared by 4 bases and J by 7 bases, with 7 bases of the junction left unmatched. In DNA form, the CDR3 reads TGTGCCAGCAGCAAACTGGACAGGGGGCATGAGCAGTACTTC. This translates into CASSKLDRGHEQYF.

Regarding this clone: Other nucleotide sequences in the sample specify the same CDR3. The rearrangement links TRBV18 to TRBJ2-7, with 11 nucleotides matching TRBD1. CDR1 is KGHSH, CDR2 LQKENI, per germline. The CDR3 length is 14 residues. V gave up 6 bases and J gave up 0 bases; unmatched junction bases: 1. In nucleotides, the CDR3 is TGTGCCAGCTCTGGGACAGGGGGCTCCTACGAGCAGTACTTC. Protein product: CASSGTGGSYEQYF.